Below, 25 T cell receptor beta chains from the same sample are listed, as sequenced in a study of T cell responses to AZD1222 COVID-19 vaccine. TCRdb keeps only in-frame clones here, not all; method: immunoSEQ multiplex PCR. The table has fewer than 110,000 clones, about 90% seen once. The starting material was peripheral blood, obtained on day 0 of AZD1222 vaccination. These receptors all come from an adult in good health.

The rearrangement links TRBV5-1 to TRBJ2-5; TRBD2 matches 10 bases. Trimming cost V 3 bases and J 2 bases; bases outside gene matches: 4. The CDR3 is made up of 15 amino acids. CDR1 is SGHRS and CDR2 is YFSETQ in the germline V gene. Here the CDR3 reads CASSSGLAAQETQYF. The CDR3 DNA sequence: TGCGCCAGCAGCTCCGGACTAGCGGCGCAAGAGACCCAGTACTTC.

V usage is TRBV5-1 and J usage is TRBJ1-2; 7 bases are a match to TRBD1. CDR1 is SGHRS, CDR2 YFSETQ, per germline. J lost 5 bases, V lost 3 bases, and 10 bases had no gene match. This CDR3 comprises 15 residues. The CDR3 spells CASSSGGQDNYGYTF. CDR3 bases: TGCGCCAGCAGCTCAGGGGGGCAGGACAATTATGGCTACACCTTC.

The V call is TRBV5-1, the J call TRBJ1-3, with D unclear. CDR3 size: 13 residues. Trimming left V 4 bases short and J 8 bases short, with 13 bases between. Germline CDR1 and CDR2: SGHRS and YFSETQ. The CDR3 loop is CASSGGGGDTIYF. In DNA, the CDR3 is TGCGCCAGCAGCGGTGGAGGAGGAGACACCATATATTTT. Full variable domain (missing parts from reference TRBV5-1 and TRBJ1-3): KAGVTQTPRYLIKTRGQQVTLSCSPISGHRSVSWYQQTPGQGLQFLFEYFSETQRNKGNFPGRFSGRQFSNSRSEMNVSTLELGDSALYLCASSGGGGDTIYFGEGSWLTVV.

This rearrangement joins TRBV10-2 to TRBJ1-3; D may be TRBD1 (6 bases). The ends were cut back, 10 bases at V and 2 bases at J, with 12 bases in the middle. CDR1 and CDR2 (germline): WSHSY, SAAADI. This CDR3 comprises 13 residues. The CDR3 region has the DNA TGCGCCACCAGGACAGTACCTGGAAACACCATATATTTT. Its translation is CATRTVPGNTIYF.

Written as DNA, the CDR3 is TGTGCCAGCAGCTCAGCCATGGCAGGTGGTCGCGACACTGAAGCTTTCTTT. Amino acids: CASSSAMAGGRDTEAFF. The V gene is TRBV9, the J gene TRBJ1-1; no clear D gene. Trimming stripped 4 bases from V and 3 bases from J, with 22 bases between. This CDR3 spans 17 amino acids. Germline CDR1 and CDR2: SGDLS and YYNGEE.

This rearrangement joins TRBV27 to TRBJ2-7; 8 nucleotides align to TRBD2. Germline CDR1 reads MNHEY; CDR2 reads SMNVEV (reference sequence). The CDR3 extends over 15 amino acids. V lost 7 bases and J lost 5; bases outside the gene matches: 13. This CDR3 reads CASKTVREGRNEQYF. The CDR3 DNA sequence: TGTGCCAGCAAGACGGTCCGGGAGGGCCGGAACGAGCAGTACTTC.

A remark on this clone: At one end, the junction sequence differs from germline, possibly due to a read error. Written as DNA, the CDR3 is TGTGCCAGCACCCGACAGAAGGATAGCTATGGCTGCACCTTC. It translates to CASTRQKDSYGCTF. The gene calls are TRBV6-5 and TRBJ1-2; weak D call: TRBD1 (5 bases). Germline assignment: CDR1 MNHEY and CDR2 SVGAGI. This CDR3 is 14 amino acids long.

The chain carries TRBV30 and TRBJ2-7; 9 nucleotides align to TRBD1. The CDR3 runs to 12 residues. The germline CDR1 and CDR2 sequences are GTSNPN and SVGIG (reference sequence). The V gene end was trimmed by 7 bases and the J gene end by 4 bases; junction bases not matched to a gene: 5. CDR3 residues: CASLTGGYEQYF. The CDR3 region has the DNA TGTGCCTCCCTGACAGGGGGGTACGAGCAGTACTTC.

The CDR3 region has the DNA TGTGCCTGGAGTCCGACTAGCCCCACCTACGAGCAGTACTTC. Translation gives CAWSPTSPTYEQYF. The chain links TRBV30 to TRBJ2-7, with 7 bases aligning to TRBD2. This CDR3 has 14 amino acids. The V and J ends lost 2 bases and 2 bases, in that order; junction bases with no gene match: 6. The germline V gene encodes CDR1 GTSNPN and CDR2 SVGIG (reference sequence).

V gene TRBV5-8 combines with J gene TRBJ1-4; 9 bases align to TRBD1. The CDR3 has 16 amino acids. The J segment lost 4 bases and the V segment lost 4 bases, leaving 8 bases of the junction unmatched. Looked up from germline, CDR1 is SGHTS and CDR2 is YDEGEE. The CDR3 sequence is CASSRTGTGFNEKLFF. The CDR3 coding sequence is TGTGCCAGCAGCCGAACCGGGACAGGGTTTAATGAAAAACTGTTTTTT. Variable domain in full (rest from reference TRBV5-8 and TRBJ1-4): EAGVTQSPTHLIKTRGQQATLRCSPISGHTSVYWYQQALGLGLQFLLWYDEGEERNRGNFPPRFSGRQFPNYSSELNVNALELEDSALYLCASSRTGTGFNEKLFFGSGTQLSVL.

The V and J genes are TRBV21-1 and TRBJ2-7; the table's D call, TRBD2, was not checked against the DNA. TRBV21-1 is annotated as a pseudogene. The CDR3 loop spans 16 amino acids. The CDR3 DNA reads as TGTGCCAGCAGCTGGTCCACTAGCGGGAGTACTCCCGAGCAGTACTTC. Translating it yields CASSWSTSGSTPEQYF.

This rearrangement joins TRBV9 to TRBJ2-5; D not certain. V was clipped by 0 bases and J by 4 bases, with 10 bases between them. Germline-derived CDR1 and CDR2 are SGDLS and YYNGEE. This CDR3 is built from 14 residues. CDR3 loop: CASSVAEGRETQYF. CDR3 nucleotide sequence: TGTGCCAGCAGCGTAGCTGAAGGGCGAGAGACCCAGTACTTC.

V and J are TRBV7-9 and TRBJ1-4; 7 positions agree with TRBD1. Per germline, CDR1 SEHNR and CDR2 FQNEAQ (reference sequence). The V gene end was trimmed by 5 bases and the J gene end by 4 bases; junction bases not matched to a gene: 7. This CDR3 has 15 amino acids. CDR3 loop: CASSPRDSLNEKLFF. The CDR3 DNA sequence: TGTGCCAGCAGCCCCCGGGACAGCCTTAATGAAAAACTGTTTTTT.

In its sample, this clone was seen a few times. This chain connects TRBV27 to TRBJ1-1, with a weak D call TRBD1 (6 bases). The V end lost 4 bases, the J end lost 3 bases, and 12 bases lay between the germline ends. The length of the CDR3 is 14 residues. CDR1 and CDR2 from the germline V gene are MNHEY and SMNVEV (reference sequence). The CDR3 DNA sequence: TGTGCCAGCAGTTCCCTGGGGGCTTACACTGAAGCTTTCTTT. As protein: CASSSLGAYTEAFF.

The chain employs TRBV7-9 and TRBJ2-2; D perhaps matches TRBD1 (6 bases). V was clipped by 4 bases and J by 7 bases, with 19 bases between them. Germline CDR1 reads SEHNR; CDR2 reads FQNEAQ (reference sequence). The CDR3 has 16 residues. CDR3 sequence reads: CASSSRDKGPFGELFF. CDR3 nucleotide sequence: TGTGCCAGCAGCTCCCGGGACAAGGGGCCTTTCGGGGAGCTGTTTTTT.

The CDR3 coding sequence is TGTGCCTGGAGTGCGGGACAGAGCTACACCTTC. It codes for CAWSAGQSYTF. The chain recombines TRBV30 with TRBJ1-2; 7 nucleotides align to TRBD1. J gave up 9 bases and V 1 base, and 2 bases lay outside the gene matches. The CDR3 is 11 amino acids. CDR1 and CDR2 (germline): GTSNPN, SVGIG (reference sequence).

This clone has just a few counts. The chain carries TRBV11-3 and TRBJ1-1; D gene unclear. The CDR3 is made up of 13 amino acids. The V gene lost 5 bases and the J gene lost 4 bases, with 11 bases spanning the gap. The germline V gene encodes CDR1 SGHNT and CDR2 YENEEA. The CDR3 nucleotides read TGTGCCAGCAGCGACGGCTTCGCCACTGAAGCTTTCTTT. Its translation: CASSDGFATEAFF.

The CDR3 is CASSVEPVSYNEQFF. CDR3 in DNA: TGTGCCAGCAGCGTCGAACCGGTGAGCTACAATGAGCAGTTCTTC. The V gene is TRBV9, the J gene TRBJ2-1, with D unclear. Trimming removed 2 bases from V and 3 bases from J, with 12 bases in between. Germline V CDR1 and CDR2: SGDLS, YYNGEE. The CDR3 extends over 15 amino acids.

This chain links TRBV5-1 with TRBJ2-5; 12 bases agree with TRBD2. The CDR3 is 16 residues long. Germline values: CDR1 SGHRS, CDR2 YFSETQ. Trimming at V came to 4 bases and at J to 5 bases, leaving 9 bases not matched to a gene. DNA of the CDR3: TGCGCCAGCAGCCGTATACTAGCGGGAGGCCGCGAGACCCAGTACTTC. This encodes CASSRILAGGRETQYF.

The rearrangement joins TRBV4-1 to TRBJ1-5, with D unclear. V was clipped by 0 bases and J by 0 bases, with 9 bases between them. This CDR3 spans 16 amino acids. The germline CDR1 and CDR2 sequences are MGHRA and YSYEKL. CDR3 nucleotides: TGCGCCAGCAGCCAAGACCCAGAAAATAGCAATCAGCCCCAGCATTTT. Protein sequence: CASSQDPENSNQPQHF.

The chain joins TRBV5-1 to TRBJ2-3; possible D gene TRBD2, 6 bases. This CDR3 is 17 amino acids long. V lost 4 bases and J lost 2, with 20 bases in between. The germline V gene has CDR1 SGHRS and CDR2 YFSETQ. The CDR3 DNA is TGCGCCAGCAGCGGTCTCCCCTCCGGGACTTACACAGATACGCAGTATTTT. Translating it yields CASSGLPSGTYTDTQYF.

CDR3 region: CASSRDRAKTYEQYF. The CDR3 coding sequence is TGTGCCAGCAGTCGTGACAGGGCCAAAACCTACGAGCAGTACTTC. The chain has TRBV5-5 and TRBJ2-7; 7 bases fit TRBD1. Germline CDR1 is SGHKS and CDR2 is YYEKEE (reference sequence). J lost 2 bases, V lost 5 bases, and 10 bases had no gene match. CDR3 length: 15 residues. Full variable domain (outside the CDR3, taken from reference TRBV5-5 and TRBJ2-7): DAGVTQSPTHLIKTRGQQVTLRCSPISGHKSVSWYQQVLGQGPQFIFQYYEKEERGRGNFPDRFSARQFPNYSSELNVNALLLGDSALYLCASSRDRAKTYEQYFGPGTRLTVT.

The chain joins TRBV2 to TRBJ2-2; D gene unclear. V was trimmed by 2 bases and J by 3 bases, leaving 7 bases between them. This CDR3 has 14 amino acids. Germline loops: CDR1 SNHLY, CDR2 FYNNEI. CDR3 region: CASSELSHTGELFF. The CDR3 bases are TGTGCCAGCAGTGAACTTTCCCACACCGGGGAGCTGTTTTTT.

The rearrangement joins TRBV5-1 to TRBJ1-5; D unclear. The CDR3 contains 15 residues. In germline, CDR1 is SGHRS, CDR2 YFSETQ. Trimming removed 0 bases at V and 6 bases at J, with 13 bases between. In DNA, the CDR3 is TGCGCCAGCAGCTTGGCCGGGGAGTTCGGTCAGCCCCAGCATTTT. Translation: CASSLAGEFGQPQHF.

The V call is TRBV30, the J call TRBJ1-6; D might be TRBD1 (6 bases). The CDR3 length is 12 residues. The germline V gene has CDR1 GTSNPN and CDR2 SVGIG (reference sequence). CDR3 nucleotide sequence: TGTGCAGCGGGGGGCCCTAATTCACCCCTCCACTTT. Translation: CAAGGPNSPLHF.